This TCR beta chain was captured by sequencing in a study of radiotherapy plus CTLA-4 blockade in lung cancer (dated by TCRdb to the late 2010s). As for the study more broadly: Among the enrolled patients, around 17% had an objective response, and about 29% reached disease control. General conclusions and limits of the study: TCR clones derived from tumors expanded in peripheral blood after treatment with radiotherapy and ipilimumab. Increased serum interferon-beta after radiation, together with early dynamic changes in blood T cell clones, were reported to be the strongest predictors of response.

Focal radiation therapy combined with CTLA-4 blockade (ipilimumab) was tested in patients with chemo-refractory metastatic non-small-cell lung cancer. CDR1 and CDR2 are drawn from the germline V gene: WSHSY, SAAADI. The CDR3 runs 15 residues from the cysteine to the phenylalanine. Only the CDR3 portion is preserved as DNA: 45 bases, with reading frame beginning at the first base. About this clone: It lacks a known antigen. No base-level quality is on record; no much larger clone is a single base apart.

Library method: the immunoSEQ multiplex PCR assay. Here the immuneACCESS table is served through TCRdb, limited to in-frame sequences with V and J called. Missing clones are a known gap in these copies; in checked studies unresolved V genes cover under half, and the rest lacks a known reason. The sample table records tens of thousands of clones; roughly four fifths of these occur just once. 0.75% to 0.85% of the sample comes from the top ten. The V gene is TRBV10-2 and the J gene is TRBJ2-5; the D gene assignment is ambiguous. The DNA matches TRBJ2-7 better at its end, which makes the J call doubtful. This clonotype was obtained from a human donor with non-small cell lung cancer who had stable disease on radiotherapy plus ipilimumab. Source: peripheral blood, taken from a patient treated with radiotherapy plus ipilimumab. CDR3 region: CASSELDPSSYEQYF. The sequence in DNA is TGCGCCAGCAGTGAGTTGGACCCGAGCTCCTACGAGCAGTACTTC.